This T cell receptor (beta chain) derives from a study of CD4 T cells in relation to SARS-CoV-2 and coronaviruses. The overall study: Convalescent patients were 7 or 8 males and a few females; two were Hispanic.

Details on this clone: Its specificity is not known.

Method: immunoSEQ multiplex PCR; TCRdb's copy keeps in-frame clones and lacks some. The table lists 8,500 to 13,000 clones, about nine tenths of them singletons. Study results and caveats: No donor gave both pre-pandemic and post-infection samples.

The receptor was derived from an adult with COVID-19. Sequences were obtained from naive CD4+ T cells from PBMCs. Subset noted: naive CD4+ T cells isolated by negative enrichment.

The CDR3 here is CASSLTQGAPYEQYF. CDR3 sequence (DNA): TGCGCCAGCAGCTTGACACAGGGGGCCCCCTACGAGCAGTACTTC. The genes are TRBV5-1 and TRBJ2-7; 9 bases match TRBD1. This CDR3 region has 15 residues. Germline V gene lookup returns CDR1 SGHRS and CDR2 YFSETQ. V lost 1 base and J lost 2; bases outside the gene matches: 4.